These T cell receptor beta chains were read from a single sample in a study of T cells in Graves' hyperthyroidism and ophthalmopathy. TCRdb ran MiXCR on the multiplex PCR reads and lists one entry per CDR3 protein. The sample lists hundreds of thousands of distinct CDR3 sequences, around 40% seen once, with less than 40% in the top ten. The specimen sequenced was blood. These receptors all come from a woman aged 40 to 55 with Graves' hyperthyroidism. Each CDR3 is given with its conserved first and last residue. D genes are given only for firm matches. The size field is filled for only some rows; it gives once, few, many or a size class.

cdr3_nt	cdr3_aa	j_call	v_call	d_call	clone_size
TGTGCCAGCAGTGATTCCCAGGGCTACACCTTC	CASSDSQGYTF	TRBJ1-2	TRBV25-1	-	many
TGTGCCACGAGGGCGACGCAGTCCTACGAGCAGTACTTC	CATRATQSYEQYF	TRBJ2-7	TRBV19	-	many
TGCAGTGCTAGATCCACGGGACATCGGACCTCCTACGAGCAGTACTTC	CSARSTGHRTSYEQYF	TRBJ2-7	TRBV20-1	-	many
TGCGCCAGCAGCACGAGGGTTCTCTCTGGTGAAGCTTTCTTT	CASSTRVLSGEAFF	TRBJ1-1	TRBV5-1	-	few
TGTGCCAGCACCCCCTCTGGGGCCAACGTCCTGACTTTC	CASTPSGANVLTF	TRBJ2-6	TRBV12-3/TRBV12-4	-	many
TGTGCCACCAGCAGCCAAGGGCACCGCCGGGGTAATGAAAAACTGTTTTTT	CATSSQGHRRGNEKLFF	TRBJ1-4	TRBV15	-	-
TGTGCCAGCAGCAAGACTGCAACTAATGAAAAACTGTTTTTT	CASSKTATNEKLFF	TRBJ1-4	TRBV11-2	-	-
TGCGCCAGCAGCTTAGGGGGACAGAGAACCTACGAGCAGTACTTC	CASSLGGQRTYEQYF	TRBJ2-7	TRBV5-1	TRBD1	-
TGTGCCTGGGGACAGGGGGCATACACCGGGGAGCTGTTTTTT	CAWGQGAYTGELFF	TRBJ2-2	TRBV10-3	TRBD1	-
TGTGCCAGCAGCCAAGATGAGAGATTTCAGCGAACATCCCAGCATTTT	CASSQDERFQRTSQHF	TRBJ1-5	TRBV7-2	-	few
TGTGCCAGCAGCCCCCACGGACAGGGGGTCGAGCAGTACTTC	CASSPHGQGVEQYF	TRBJ2-7	TRBV9	TRBD1	many
TGTGCCATCAGTGCCACGGGATTGGGGGCGCGAGGTCAGCCCCAGCATTTT	CAISATGLGARGQPQHF	TRBJ1-5	TRBV6-5	-	-
TGCGCCAGCAGCCAAGACAGTACCCCCTACGAGCAGTACTTC	CASSQDSTPYEQYF	TRBJ2-7	TRBV4-3	-	-
TGTGCCAGCAGCGCCTCCGGACGACTCCGGGACACCTATTCACCCCTCCACTTT	CASSASGRLRDTYSPLHF	TRBJ1-6	TRBV9	-	-
TGTGCCATCAGAATGATAATGGGACAGGGGAACACCGGGGAGCTGTTTTTT	CAIRMIMGQGNTGELFF	TRBJ2-2	TRBV10-3	TRBD1	many
TGTGCCAGCAGCTCGCGACAGGGAGACGAGACCCAGTACTTC	CASSSRQGDETQYF	TRBJ2-5	TRBV7-6	TRBD1	many
TGTGCCAGCAGCGGGGGGGGAACTAGCGGGAGGGCACAGCAGTACTTC	CASSGGGTSGRAQQYF	TRBJ2-7	TRBV7-2	TRBD2	-
TGCGCCAGCAGCTTGGAGCAGGGCCAGACCCGGTACTTC	CASSLEQGQTRYF	TRBJ2-5	TRBV5-1	-	few
TGTGCCAGCAGCTTAGTGTTTGGCGGGAGGGCCCAGAATGAGCAGTTCTTC	CASSLVFGGRAQNEQFF	TRBJ2-1	TRBV7-2	TRBD2	few
TGCGCCAGCAGAACAGACGAGGGAAAAACTGAAGCTTTCTTT	CASRTDEGKTEAFF	TRBJ1-1	TRBV5-1	-	few
TGCGCCAGCAGCCTGGAGGTAGGGGGGGAAGAAGAGACCCAGTACTTC	CASSLEVGGEEETQYF	TRBJ2-5	TRBV5-1	-	-
TGTGCCATCAGTGAGTCCCCGACAGGGAACACTGAAGCTTTCTTT	CAISESPTGNTEAFF	TRBJ1-1	TRBV10-3	-	many